One and the same sample provided the 25 T cell receptor beta chains below, sequenced in a study of cytomegalovirus exposure and HLA in healthy donors. Using immunoSEQ multiplex PCR, the repertoire was profiled, and TCRdb retains in-frame clones only, with some absent. This table has approximately 98,000 clones, around 95% appearing once. What was sequenced was PBMCs. These TCRs come from a woman between 18 and 29 years old in good health and CMV-seronegative.

The rearrangement links TRBV5-8 to TRBJ2-7; 7 bases match TRBD1. Germline CDR1 and CDR2: SGHTS and YDEGEE. V shed 5 bases and J 2 bases; nucleotides not matched to a gene: 4. The CDR3 runs 13 residues. CDR3 residues: CASSPTGPYEQYF. The CDR3 DNA reads as TGTGCCAGCAGTCCGACAGGGCCCTACGAGCAGTACTTC.

The rearrangement joins TRBV19 to TRBJ1-2; 8 bases match TRBD1. CDR1 and CDR2 from the germline V gene are LNHDA and SQIVND (reference sequence). The trim removed 1 base at V and 8 bases at J, leaving 9 bases unmatched. The CDR3 length is 15 residues. CDR3: CASSIAAGGLGGYTF. CDR3 sequence (DNA): TGTGCCAGTAGTATAGCGGCAGGGGGCCTTGGAGGCTACACCTTC. Variable domain in full (rest from reference TRBV19 and TRBJ1-2): DGGITQSPKYLFRKEGQNVTLSCEQNLNHDAMYWYRQDPGQGLRLIYYSQIVNDFQKGDIAEGYSVSREKKESFPLTVTSAQKNPTAFYLCASSIAAGGLGGYTFGSGTRLTVV.

This chain joins TRBV6-5 and TRBJ2-7; 7 bases are a match to TRBD1. Losses at the gene ends were 6 bases for V and 2 bases for J; bases not matched to a gene: 7. Germline V lookup: CDR1 MNHEY, CDR2 SVGAGI. The CDR3 loop spans 14 amino acids. CDR3 bases: TGTGCCAGCAGCCTCGGACAGGCGACCTACGAGCAGTACTTC. Amino acids: CASSLGQATYEQYF.

The rearrangement links TRBV7-3 to TRBJ2-3; 11 positions match TRBD1. CDR1 and CDR2 from the germline V gene are SGHTA and FQGTGA. V shed 1 base and J 4 bases; nucleotides not matched to a gene: 7. The CDR3 consists of 17 residues. The CDR3 nucleotides read TGTGCCAGCAGCTTAAGCGCCGGGACAGGGGGTTCAGATACGCAGTATTTT. Encoded protein: CASSLSAGTGGSDTQYF.

The V and J genes are TRBV28 and TRBJ2-5; TRBD1 agrees at 8 bases. CDR1 is MDHEN and CDR2 is SYDVKM in the germline V gene. The CDR3 loop spans 15 amino acids. V lost 5 bases to trimming and J lost 1 base; unmatched junction nucleotides: 6. The CDR3 is CASSDRQGTQETQYF. Here the CDR3 DNA reads TGTGCCAGCAGTGATCGACAGGGGACCCAAGAGACCCAGTACTTC.

This chain joins TRBV29-1 and TRBJ1-1; no reliable D call. Germline V CDR1 and CDR2: SQVTM, ANQGSEA. This CDR3 spans 12 amino acids. V was shortened by 4 bases and J by 3 bases, with 9 bases between the two germline ends. Here the CDR3 reads CSVAQRDTEAFF. In DNA, the CDR3 is TGCAGCGTTGCCCAGCGGGACACTGAAGCTTTCTTT.

The gene calls are TRBV12-1 and TRBJ1-3. The J call may be faulty, since TRBJ2-2 better matches the DNA end. TRBV12-1 has pseudogene status. The CDR3 has 15 amino acids. The CDR3 DNA reads TGTGCCAGCAGCTTTATCGGTCTAGGTCCCGGGGAGCTGTTTTTT. Its translation: CASSFIGLGPGELFF.

V is TRBV7-2 and J is TRBJ2-3; possibly TRBD2 for D (7 bases). The germline V and J ends were trimmed by 6 bases and 3 bases, with 22 bases remaining between them. The CDR3 sequence is 17 residues long. CDR1 and CDR2 (germline): SGHTA, FQGNSA. For the CDR3, the DNA is TGTGCCAGCAGATTTGGGGGGGGCGCGATGAGGACAGATACGCAGTATTTT. It encodes CASRFGGGAMRTDTQYF.

The J gene is TRBJ2-1, the V gene TRBV28; 8 nucleotides line up with TRBD1. Unmatched junction bases numbered 12, after V lost 10 bases and J lost 4 bases. This CDR3 spans 15 amino acids. Germline-derived CDR1 and CDR2 are MDHEN and SYDVKM. The CDR3 nucleotides are TGTGCCACCAGAAGCGACAGGGGAGGATACAATGAGCAGTTCTTC. Translation: CATRSDRGGYNEQFF.

This chain uses TRBV9 with TRBJ1-6, with TRBD1 matching 9 bases. This CDR3 is built from 17 residues. Germline loops: CDR1 SGDLS, CDR2 YYNGEE. V lost 3 bases to trimming and J lost 6 bases; unmatched junction nucleotides: 10. This CDR3 is CASSAQPQGAVNSPLHF. The CDR3 DNA reads TGTGCCAGCAGCGCCCAACCACAGGGGGCGGTTAATTCACCCCTCCACTTT.

This clone was observed once. V usage is TRBV7-2 and J usage is TRBJ2-5, with 12 positions matching TRBD2. V shed 1 base, J shed 2 bases, and the junction held 5 bases outside the gene matches. This CDR3 comprises 17 residues. Germline CDR1 is SGHTA and CDR2 is FQGNSA. CDR3 nucleotides: TGTGCCAGCAGCTTAGAGGTGCTAGCGGGGGGGCAAGAGACCCAGTACTTC. Amino acid sequence: CASSLEVLAGGQETQYF.

V usage is TRBV11-2 and J usage is TRBJ1-6, with 9 bases aligning to TRBD1. The junction had 6 bases not matched to a gene; V was cut back by 5 bases and J by 7 bases. Germline-derived CDR1 and CDR2 are SGHAT and FQNNGV. CDR3 size: 15 residues. The CDR3 DNA follows: TGTGCCAGCAGCCCGTGGACAGGGGTGAATTCACCCCTCCACTTT. This gives the protein CASSPWTGVNSPLHF.

The chain employs TRBV7-3 and TRBJ2-6, with TRBD1 as a possible D gene (6 bases). V was pared by 4 bases and J by 4 bases, with 11 bases between. CDR3 length: 15 residues. CDR1 and CDR2 (germline): SGHTA, FQGTGA. This CDR3 reads CASSSAGAGANVLTF. The CDR3 region has the DNA TGTGCCAGCAGCTCGGCAGGGGCAGGGGCCAACGTCCTGACTTTC.

The rearrangement joins TRBV19 to TRBJ2-4, with TRBD2 matching over 8 bases. CDR1 is LNHDA, CDR2 SQIVND, per germline (reference sequence). The CDR3 is 16 amino acids. The trim removed 4 bases at V and 0 bases at J, leaving 5 bases unmatched. The CDR3 nucleotides read TGTGCCAGTAGTACCGGACTAGCTTTAGCCAAAAACATTCAGTACTTC. It translates to CASSTGLALAKNIQYF.

The chain carries TRBV7-6 and TRBJ1-1; D unresolved. In germline, CDR1 is SGHVS, CDR2 FNYEAQ. The CDR3 has 13 amino acids. Trimming removed 4 bases at V and 1 base at J, with 7 bases between. DNA of the CDR3: TGTGCCAGCAGCTCCCACTCGAACACTGAAGCTTTCTTT. Encoded protein: CASSSHSNTEAFF.

This clone was observed once. The V call is TRBV28, the J call TRBJ2-7; D is unclear. The CDR3 is 13 residues long. Looked up from germline, CDR1 is MDHEN and CDR2 is SYDVKM. Trimming cost V 7 bases and J 1 base, with 11 bases left between them. The CDR3 region is CASNRVESYEQYF. For the CDR3, the DNA is TGTGCCAGCAACCGGGTAGAGTCCTACGAGCAGTACTTC.

CDR3 DNA sequence: TGTGCCAGCAGTGCGGGTCCCGGTATGGACAGGGAAGCTTTCTTT. Residues: CASSAGPGMDREAFF. J is TRBJ1-1 and V is TRBV2; 7 nucleotides match TRBD1. This CDR3 spans 15 amino acids. With 4 bases clipped from V and 8 bases from J, the junction kept 13 bases outside the gene matches. CDR1 is SNHLY, CDR2 FYNNEI, per germline.

The gene calls are TRBV10-2 and TRBJ2-7; D is unresolved. Deletions cut 0 bases from V and 4 bases from J, with 7 bases between. Per germline, CDR1 WSHSY and CDR2 SAAADI. There are 13 residues in the CDR3. The CDR3 protein is CASSESAAYEQYF. The CDR3 DNA reads as TGCGCCAGCAGTGAGTCGGCAGCGTACGAGCAGTACTTC.

The chain has TRBV9 and TRBJ1-2; D is perhaps TRBD1 (5 bases). This CDR3 region has 14 residues. Germline lookup yields CDR1 SGDLS and CDR2 YYNGEE. The V end was cut by 3 bases, the J end by 8 bases, with 17 bases between. As DNA, the CDR3 is TGTGCCAGCAGCGCCTGGGAGGCAGGGCTCGGCTACACCTTC. It codes for CASSAWEAGLGYTF.

The chain couples TRBV19 to TRBJ2-7; D possibly corresponds to TRBD2 (7 bases). Between the trimmed V and J ends, which lost 3 bases and 5 bases, there was a span of 17 bases. This CDR3 region has 15 residues. Germline-derived CDR1 and CDR2 are LNHDA and SQIVND (reference sequence). Here the CDR3 reads CASSIWGGGMNEQYF. The CDR3 region has the DNA TGTGCCAGTAGTATTTGGGGCGGGGGCATGAACGAGCAGTACTTC.

The genes are TRBV5-4 and TRBJ1-1; D is unclear. CDR1 is SGHNT, CDR2 YYREEE, per germline (reference sequence). The germline V and J ends were trimmed by 5 bases and 0 bases, with 14 bases remaining between them. CDR3 length: 15 residues. This CDR3 reads CASSPPALMNTEAFF. The DNA of the CDR3 is TGTGCCAGCAGTCCCCCCGCCCTAATGAACACTGAAGCTTTCTTT. Full variable domain (outside the CDR3, taken from reference TRBV5-4 and TRBJ1-1): ETGVTQSPTHLIKTRGQQVTLRCSSQSGHNTVSWYQQALGQGPQFIFQYYREEENGRGNFPPRFSGLQFPNYSSELNVNALELDDSALYLCASSPPALMNTEAFFGQGTRLTVV.

This clone was counted once. The chain recombines TRBV19 with TRBJ1-5; the match to TRBD1 covers 8 bases. Germline CDR1 LNHDA, CDR2 SQIVND (reference sequence). This CDR3 contains 18 residues. Losses at the gene ends were 7 bases for V and 2 bases for J; bases not matched to a gene: 16. Written as DNA, the CDR3 is TGTGCCAGTACCCCGGACAGGGAGATTCGGCTAGGCAATCAGCCCCAGCATTTT. Translation gives CASTPDREIRLGNQPQHF.

The rearrangement links TRBV5-1 to TRBJ2-3; 10 bases match TRBD2. The CDR3 runs to 16 residues. With V trimmed by 5 bases and J by 5 bases, 11 bases remained unmatched. The V gene's germline CDR1 is SGHRS and CDR2 YFSETQ. The CDR3 DNA reads TGCGCCAGCAGACGAAGTAGCGGGGGGCCTATAGATACGCAGTATTTT. Amino acid sequence: CASRRSSGGPIDTQYF.

The J gene is TRBJ2-7, the V gene TRBV6-5; D might be TRBD1 (5 bases). V lost 7 bases and J lost 5, with 21 bases in between. The germline V gene encodes CDR1 MNHEY and CDR2 SVGAGI. CDR3 length: 15 amino acids. CDR3 DNA: TGTGCCAGCACCCCATTGGGCAGGGCTGGCCACGAGCAGTACTTC. Its translation: CASTPLGRAGHEQYF.

V usage is TRBV5-6 and J usage is TRBJ1-1, with TRBD1 identical over 7 bases. V lost 4 bases, J lost 2 bases, and 5 bases stayed unmatched. Looked up from germline, CDR1 is SGHDT and CDR2 is YYEEEE. This CDR3 spans 14 amino acids. The chain's CDR3 is CASSRPGGNTEAFF. Here the CDR3 DNA reads TGTGCCAGCAGCAGGCCAGGGGGAAACACTGAAGCTTTCTTT.